This entry lists 22 T cell receptor beta chains sequenced from one sample in a study of beta chain features in type 1 diabetes. Isolated RNA was reverse transcribed in full, so expressed TCRB transcripts were sequenced. Profiled with immunoSEQ multiplex PCR; TCRdb holds only in-frame clones, not every one. The sample yields 150,000 or so clones, about 10% seen once. Material for sequencing was central memory CD4+ T cells from blood. These receptors all stem from a man between 18 and 29 years old in good health.

The sample holds a few counts of this clone. The V and J genes are TRBV7-2 and TRBJ2-5; 11 bases match TRBD2. The V gene end was trimmed by 5 bases and the J gene end by 8 bases; junction bases not matched to a gene: 4. Germline V gene data show CDR1 as SGHTA and CDR2 as FQGNSA. The CDR3 is 13 amino acids. The DNA of the CDR3 is TGTGCCAGCAGCCCCCTAGCGGGGGGAACCCAGTACTTC. Amino acid sequence: CASSPLAGGTQYF.

The sample holds a few counts of this clone. V is TRBV6-6 and J is TRBJ2-1; 8 positions agree with TRBD2. The germline V gene encodes CDR1 MNHNY and CDR2 SVGAGI (reference sequence). V was clipped by 2 bases and J by 4 bases; unmatched bases: 4. The CDR3 is 15 residues long. DNA for the CDR3: TGTGCCAGCAGTTACGCCGGGACTAGTTACAATGAGCAGTTCTTC. It codes for CASSYAGTSYNEQFF.

The rearrangement uses TRBV15 and TRBJ2-2, with no clear D. Trimming took 0 bases from V and 4 from J, leaving 3 bases between them. CDR1 is LNHNV and CDR2 is YYDKDF in the germline V gene (reference sequence). This CDR3 spans 13 amino acids. The CDR3 DNA sequence: TGTGCCACCAGCAGAGATCGCACCGGGGAGCTGTTTTTT. It is translated as CATSRDRTGELFF.

This clone was seen only a few times. V and J are TRBV7-2 and TRBJ1-1; a weak D match, TRBD1 (5 bases). The ends were cut back, 5 bases at V and 0 bases at J, with 7 bases in the middle. Germline lookup yields CDR1 SGHTA and CDR2 FQGNSA. CDR3 size: 13 residues. The CDR3: CASSTTVNTEAFF. CDR3 bases: TGTGCCAGCAGCACGACAGTGAACACTGAAGCTTTCTTT. Using reference TRBV7-2 and TRBJ1-1 for the parts outside the CDR3, the full variable domain is GAGVSQSPSNKVTEKGKDVELRCDPISGHTALYWYRQSLGQGLEFLIYFQGNSAPDKSGLPSDRFSAERTGGSVSTLTIQRTQQEDSAVYLCASSTTVNTEAFFGQGTRLTVV.

The chain employs TRBV5-1 and TRBJ1-3; 8 bases align to TRBD1. Germline CDR1 is SGHRS and CDR2 is YFSETQ. There are 15 residues in the CDR3. V lost 4 bases, J lost 4 bases, and 7 bases stayed unmatched. CDR3 sequence reads: CASSPYTGGGNTIYF. CDR3 coding DNA: TGCGCCAGCAGCCCTTACACAGGGGGAGGAAACACCATATATTTT.

The chain carries TRBV6-5 and TRBJ2-7; maybe TRBD2 (6 bases). This CDR3 comprises 14 residues. Germline V gene data show CDR1 as MNHEY and CDR2 as SVGAGI. The germline V and J ends were trimmed by 2 bases and 1 base, with 9 bases remaining between them. The CDR3 protein is CASSYLSGSYEQYF. Here the CDR3 DNA reads TGTGCCAGCAGTTACCTAAGCGGGTCCTACGAGCAGTACTTC.

This clone was seen a handful of times. The chain employs TRBV4-3 and TRBJ1-4, with D perhaps TRBD1 (6 bases). Trimming pared 2 bases from V and 2 bases from J, leaving 12 bases between. From germline, CDR1 is LGHNA and CDR2 YSLEER. CDR3 length equals 16 residues. The chain's CDR3 is CASSQTGLGTNEKLFF. DNA for the CDR3: TGCGCCAGCAGCCAAACAGGGTTGGGGACTAATGAAAAACTGTTTTTT.

The chain couples TRBV5-1 to TRBJ1-1, with D possibly matching TRBD1 (6 bases). The germline gives CDR1 SGHRS, CDR2 YFSETQ. The V gene lost 3 bases and the J gene lost 8 bases, with 14 bases spanning the gap. This CDR3 is 13 amino acids long. The CDR3: CASSSLGHSEAFF. The CDR3, as DNA: TGCGCCAGCAGCTCGCTGGGACACTCAGAAGCTTTCTTT.

This sequence joins TRBV30 and TRBJ1-2, with D unclear. CDR3 size: 12 residues. V dropped 0 bases and J dropped 11 bases, with 13 bases sitting between them. In germline, CDR1 is GTSNPN, CDR2 SVGIG (reference sequence). The CDR3 region has the DNA TGTGCCTGGAGTGTACTTGTACAGCCTTACACCTTC. As protein: CAWSVLVQPYTF. Using reference TRBV30 and TRBJ1-2 for the parts outside the CDR3, the full variable domain is SQTIHQWPATLVQPVGSPLSLECTVEGTSNPNLYWYRQAAGRGLQLLFYSVGIGQISSEVPQNLSASRPQDRQFILSSKKLLLSDSGFYLCAWSVLVQPYTFGSGTRLTVV.

The chain is built from TRBV28 and TRBJ1-2; TRBD1 might be the D (5 bases). V was trimmed by 7 bases and J by 4 bases, leaving 13 bases between them. The CDR3 extends over 13 amino acids. Germline V gene data show CDR1 as MDHEN and CDR2 as SYDVKM. In DNA, the CDR3 is TGTGCCAGCATCGGGCAGGGTATCTATGGCTACACCTTC. As protein: CASIGQGIYGYTF.

The V call is TRBV7-2, the J call TRBJ2-7; 7 bases align to TRBD1. Germline lookup yields CDR1 SGHTA and CDR2 FQGNSA. V lost 3 bases and J lost 5; bases outside the gene matches: 1. CDR3 length: 12 amino acids. In nucleotides, the CDR3 is TGTGCCAGCAGCTTGGACAGGAACGAGCAGTACTTC. Amino acids: CASSLDRNEQYF.

This chain connects TRBV4-3 to TRBJ1-1; D might be TRBD1 (6 bases). The CDR3 loop spans 14 amino acids. Trimming pared 8 bases from V and 5 bases from J, leaving 18 bases between. Germline V CDR1 and CDR2: LGHNA, YSLEER. This chain's CDR3 is CASRNGTTRTEAFF. CDR3 DNA: TGCGCCAGCCGCAACGGGACAACGAGGACTGAAGCTTTCTTT.

This clone was seen repeatedly, ten times or more. The gene calls are TRBV7-6 and TRBJ2-2; D possibly corresponds to TRBD1 (5 bases). The CDR3 has 16 amino acids. The V gene lost 5 bases and the J gene lost 0 bases, with 13 bases spanning the gap. CDR1 is SGHVS, CDR2 FNYEAQ, per germline. Here the CDR3 reads CASSNVAGTNTGELFF. CDR3 DNA: TGTGCCAGCAGCAATGTGGCAGGGACGAACACCGGGGAGCTGTTTTTT. Complete variable domain (other parts from reference TRBV7-6 and TRBJ2-2): GAGVSQSPRYKVTKRGQDVALRCDPISGHVSLYWYRQALGQGPEFLTYFNYEAQQDKSGLPNDRFSAERPEGSISTLTIQRTEQRDSAMYRCASSNVAGTNTGELFFGEGSRLTVL.

The V gene is TRBV30, the J gene TRBJ1-2; 10 bases are shared with TRBD1. J gave up 6 bases and V 2 bases, and 3 bases lay outside the gene matches. Germline V gene lookup returns CDR1 GTSNPN and CDR2 SVGIG (reference sequence). CDR3 length: 13 amino acids. The CDR3 sequence is CAWSRQGAHGYTF. The DNA for the CDR3 is TGTGCCTGGAGTCGACAGGGGGCCCATGGCTACACCTTC.

In its sample, this clone was seen a few times. The chain combines TRBV2 with TRBJ2-3, with TRBD1 identical over 12 bases. The CDR3 runs 15 residues. V lost 4 bases, J lost 1 base, and 0 bases stayed unmatched. Germline V gene lookup returns CDR1 SNHLY and CDR2 FYNNEI. CDR3 region: CASSGDRGRTDTQYF. The CDR3 DNA reads as TGTGCCAGCAGTGGGGACAGGGGGCGCACAGATACGCAGTATTTT.

The chain has TRBV5-5 and TRBJ1-2; the D is unclear. This CDR3 comprises 13 residues. Trimming removed 4 bases at V and 4 bases at J, with 11 bases between. In germline, CDR1 is SGHKS, CDR2 YYEKEE (reference sequence). The CDR3 DNA reads as TGTGCCAGCAGCATTCCCCCGGGCTATGGCTACACCTTC. Encoded protein: CASSIPPGYGYTF.

The chain joins TRBV28 to TRBJ2-1, with 8 bases aligning to TRBD2. The V gene's germline CDR1 is MDHEN and CDR2 SYDVKM. V was pared by 4 bases and J by 4 bases, with 6 bases of the junction left unmatched. The CDR3 sequence is 15 residues long. Here the CDR3 DNA reads TGTGCCAGCAGTTCCCCGGGGGGGCTTTACAATGAGCAGTTCTTC. It encodes CASSSPGGLYNEQFF.

Here the CDR3 reads CASSQDSVHEQYF. CDR3 nucleotide sequence: TGTGCCAGCAGCCAAGATTCGGTCCACGAGCAGTACTTC. J is TRBJ2-7 and V is TRBV14; D remains unclear. V was clipped by 0 bases and J by 5 bases, with 8 bases between them. CDR3 length: 13 amino acids. Germline V gene data show CDR1 as SGHDN and CDR2 as FVKESK.

V and J are TRBV11-2 and TRBJ2-7; no clear D gene. The CDR3 is 14 residues long. With 2 bases removed from V and 0 bases from J, the gap between germline ends came to 8 bases. The germline V gene encodes CDR1 SGHAT and CDR2 FQNNGV. CDR3 in DNA: TGTGCCAGCAGCTTAAGATCTAACTCCTACGAGCAGTACTTC. This sequence encodes CASSLRSNSYEQYF.

The chain couples TRBV6-5 to TRBJ1-2; perhaps TRBD1 as D (6 bases). The CDR3 consists of 15 residues. With 0 bases removed from V and 2 bases from J, the gap between germline ends came to 10 bases. Germline V CDR1 and CDR2: MNHEY, SVGAGI. The CDR3 reads CASSYSRDINYGYTF. The CDR3 DNA reads TGTGCCAGCAGTTACTCGAGGGACATCAACTATGGCTACACCTTC.

This clone was counted between two and nine times. The V and J genes are TRBV6-5 and TRBJ2-3; TRBD2 is a possible D gene (5 bases). This CDR3 comprises 14 residues. Looked up from germline, CDR1 is MNHEY and CDR2 is SVGAGI. Trimming took 0 bases from V and 5 from J, leaving 9 bases between them. The chain's CDR3 is CASSYSLAGDTQYF. The CDR3 coding sequence is TGTGCCAGCAGTTACTCCCTAGCCGGAGATACGCAGTATTTT.

The V gene is TRBV6-5, the J gene TRBJ2-7, with a tentative D call TRBD1 (6 bases). Trimming took 2 bases from V and 3 from J, leaving 11 bases between them. The V gene's germline CDR1 is MNHEY and CDR2 SVGAGI. The CDR3 is 14 amino acids. The CDR3 loop reads CASSYLTGNYEQYF. CDR3 bases: TGTGCCAGCAGTTACCTGACAGGAAACTACGAGCAGTACTTC.